Below are 31 T cell receptor beta chains sequenced from a single sample in a study of patients and donors after allogeneic stem cell transplantation. A single record per CDR3 protein comes from TCRdb applying MiXCR to the RT-PCR reads. The sample lists over 400,000 distinct CDR3 sequences, under 20% seen once, with 7.2% in the top ten. The sequencing sample was made of blood, either unsorted or a sorted T cell fraction (not recorded which). The source of these receptors is a human donor who was either an allogeneic HSCT recipient or a stem cell or donor lymphocyte infusion donor (not recorded which). It is not recorded whose cells these are; they may come from a transplant donor.

This clonotype was seen more than once but under ten times. The chain joins TRBV5-1 to TRBJ2-2, with D possibly being TRBD2 (5 bases). This CDR3 is built from 13 residues. Between the trimmed V and J ends, which lost 3 bases and 8 bases, there was a span of 11 bases. Germline-derived CDR1 and CDR2 are SGHRS and YFSETQ. The CDR3 sequence is CASSSGVRGELFF. In DNA form, the CDR3 reads TGCGCCAGCAGCTCCGGGGTCCGGGGGGAGCTGTTTTTT.

The chain joins TRBV15 to TRBJ2-7; 10 nucleotides agree with TRBD1. Germline CDR1 reads LNHNV; CDR2 reads YYDKDF (reference sequence). The junction had 6 bases not matched to a gene; V was cut back by 1 base and J by 3 bases. This CDR3 region has 16 residues. CDR3 region: CATSRAAGTGVYEQYF. The CDR3 DNA follows: TGTGCCACCAGCAGAGCCGCCGGGACAGGGGTCTACGAGCAGTACTTC.

The chain carries TRBV5-1 and TRBJ2-4; 7 nucleotides agree with TRBD1. This CDR3 is 14 amino acids long. J was trimmed by 8 bases and V by 3 bases; bases with no gene match: 8. Germline assignment: CDR1 SGHRS and CDR2 YFSETQ. As DNA, the CDR3 is TGCGCCAGCAGCTGGGACAGAGCCCGGGACATTCAGTACTTC. As protein: CASSWDRARDIQYF.

The J gene is TRBJ1-6, the V gene TRBV11-2; D is undetermined. The germline V gene has CDR1 SGHAT and CDR2 FQNNGV. The CDR3 loop spans 14 amino acids. Deletions cut 0 bases from V and 14 bases from J, with 14 bases between. CDR3 in amino acids: CASSLDLAVLTLHF. CDR3 DNA: TGTGCCAGCAGCTTAGATCTAGCCGTTCTGACCCTCCACTTT.

This clonotype was observed a handful of times. V and J are TRBV29-1 and TRBJ2-1; 12 nucleotides align to TRBD2. Unmatched junction bases numbered 18, after V lost 0 bases and J lost 0 bases. This CDR3 is 22 amino acids long. Looked up from germline, CDR1 is SQVTM and CDR2 is ANQGSEA. CDR3 sequence: CSVEDPWETSGGVTSSYNEQFF. CDR3 nucleotide sequence: TGCAGCGTTGAAGATCCCTGGGAGACTAGCGGGGGTGTCACTAGCTCCTACAATGAGCAGTTCTTC.

This clonotype has more than one count but fewer than ten. This chain connects TRBV20-1 to TRBJ1-1; no definite D call. This CDR3 region has 13 residues. Germline assignment: CDR1 DFQATT and CDR2 SNEGSKA (reference sequence). V was cut by 2 bases and J by 4 bases, with 11 bases left in between. CDR3 sequence: CSARIPLSTEAFF. The DNA of the CDR3 is TGCAGTGCTAGAATTCCCTTGAGCACTGAAGCTTTCTTT.

This clonotype was found a few times. The chain is built from TRBV10-3 and TRBJ2-2; D not certain. This CDR3 is built from 12 residues. Trimming took off 2 bases at V and 6 bases at J, with 4 bases between the two ends. Per germline, CDR1 ENHRY and CDR2 SYGVKD. The CDR3 loop is CAISEMPGELFF. In DNA, the CDR3 is TGTGCCATCAGTGAGATGCCCGGGGAGCTGTTTTTT.

This chain connects TRBV9 to TRBJ2-1; no clear D. The CDR3 runs to 15 residues. Germline CDR1 reads SGDLS; CDR2 reads YYNGEE. The ends were cut back, 5 bases at V and 0 bases at J, with 12 bases in the middle. The DNA for the CDR3 is TGTGCCAGCAGTGCGGCTTCCACCTCCTACAATGAGCAGTTCTTC. Its translation: CASSAASTSYNEQFF.

The chain is built from TRBV9 and TRBJ2-3; 9 bases line up with TRBD2. This CDR3 contains 15 residues. The V gene's germline CDR1 is SGDLS and CDR2 YYNGEE. Trimming removed 1 base from V and 4 bases from J; junction bases left unmatched: 4. Here the CDR3 reads CASSVKAGGPDTQYF. The CDR3 nucleotides are TGTGCCAGCAGCGTAAAAGCGGGGGGACCAGATACGCAGTATTTT. Complete variable domain (other parts from reference TRBV9 and TRBJ2-3): DSGVTQTPKHLITATGQRVTLRCSPRSGDLSVYWYQQSLDQGLQFLIQYYNGEERAKGNILERFSAQQFPDLHSELNLSSLELGDSALYFCASSVKAGGPDTQYFGPGTRLTVL.

This clonotype has ten or more counts. This sequence joins TRBV20-1 and TRBJ1-1; D unclear. There are 11 residues in the CDR3. Germline V lookup: CDR1 DFQATT, CDR2 SNEGSKA (reference sequence). The DNA for the CDR3 is TGCAGCGGCGGATGGAACACTGAAGCTTTCTTT. This translates into CSGGWNTEAFF.

The V call is TRBV11-2, the J call TRBJ2-1; the D gene is possibly TRBD2 (6 bases). Germline V lookup: CDR1 SGHAT, CDR2 FQNNGV. The CDR3 consists of 17 residues. Between the trimmed V and J ends, which lost 6 bases and 7 bases, there was a span of 25 bases. CDR3 DNA: TGTGCCAGCAGAACCTACGGCCGGGGGAATGGTAGAAATGAGCAGTTCTTC. This codes for CASRTYGRGNGRNEQFF.

The chain recombines TRBV4-2 with TRBJ1-1, with unresolved D. The V and J ends lost 4 bases and 4 bases respectively, with 10 bases between them. The CDR3 length is 13 residues. Germline values: CDR1 LGHNA, CDR2 YNFKEQ. This CDR3 is CASSLRSGTEAFF. For the CDR3, the DNA is TGTGCCAGCAGCCTCAGATCGGGCACTGAAGCTTTCTTT.

The V call is TRBV24-1, the J call TRBJ2-7, with a possible D match to TRBD2 (5 bases). CDR3 length: 14 amino acids. V lost 6 bases and J lost 3, with 14 bases in between. Germline CDR1 KGHDR, CDR2 SFDVKD. The CDR3, as DNA: TGTGCCACCAGTCGAGGAGGACTCTTCTACGAGCAGTACTTC. Encoded protein: CATSRGGLFYEQYF.

The V gene is TRBV29-1, the J gene TRBJ2-7; the match to TRBD2 covers 12 bases. In germline, CDR1 is SQVTM, CDR2 ANQGSEA. CDR3 length equals 15 residues. The junction had 3 bases not matched to a gene; V was cut back by 0 bases and J by 3 bases. CDR3 in DNA: TGCAGCGTTGAAGACGGACTAGCGGGGCGCTACGAGCAGTACTTC. Encoded protein: CSVEDGLAGRYEQYF.

This clonotype has only a few counts. V and J are TRBV7-9 and TRBJ1-4; 7 nucleotides line up with TRBD1. From germline, CDR1 is SEHNR and CDR2 FQNEAQ (reference sequence). Trimming at V came to 5 bases and at J to 8 bases, leaving 8 bases not matched to a gene. CDR3 length: 14 residues. Written as DNA, the CDR3 is TGTGCCAGCAGCCCGACAGGGAGAAGCGAAAAACTGTTTTTT. Translating it yields CASSPTGRSEKLFF.

The chain links TRBV3-1 to TRBJ2-1, with 8 bases matching TRBD1. The trim removed 5 bases at V and 1 base at J, leaving 4 bases unmatched. CDR3 length equals 15 residues. Per germline, CDR1 LGHDT and CDR2 YNNKEL (reference sequence). The CDR3 region has the DNA TGTGCCAGCAGCACTCGGGACAGGTCCTACAATGAGCAGTTCTTC. This codes for CASSTRDRSYNEQFF.

Many counts were recorded for this clonotype. The V and J genes are TRBV10-3 and TRBJ2-2; D is uncertain. Trimming removed 11 bases at V and 0 bases at J, with 7 bases between. The CDR3 covers 12 residues. Germline values: CDR1 ENHRY, CDR2 SYGVKD. This CDR3 is CALVSNTGELFF. The CDR3 coding sequence is TGTGCCTTGGTGTCGAACACCGGGGAGCTGTTTTTT.

This chain uses TRBV27 with TRBJ1-5; D remains ambiguous. Per the germline V gene, CDR1 is MNHEY and CDR2 is SMNVEV (reference sequence). V lost 4 bases and J 0 bases, leaving 7 bases between the germline ends. The CDR3 spans 14 residues. CDR3 amino acids: CASSCADSNQPQHF. CDR3 sequence (DNA): TGTGCCAGCAGTTGCGCGGATAGCAATCAGCCCCAGCATTTT.

In this sample, this clonotype turned up a few times. The chain links TRBV20-1 to TRBJ2-2; D is uncertain. Per the germline V gene, CDR1 is DFQATT and CDR2 is SNEGSKA (reference sequence). Trimming took off 3 bases at V and 4 bases at J, with 6 bases between the two ends. The CDR3 sequence is 12 residues long. CDR3 sequence reads: CSARGFTGELFF. In DNA form, the CDR3 reads TGCAGTGCTAGGGGGTTCACCGGGGAGCTGTTTTTT.

V is TRBV12-3 or TRBV12-4 and J is TRBJ1-3; D call uncertain. The CDR3 spans 15 residues. V lost 2 bases, J lost 0 bases, and 8 bases lay in between. The CDR3, as DNA: TGTGCCAGCAGTTTAATCGTCCGCTCTGGAAACACCATATATTTT. This encodes CASSLIVRSGNTIYF.

This clonotype was seen just once. The V gene is TRBV20-1, the J gene TRBJ1-1; 9 bases line up with TRBD1. The junction had 20 bases not matched to a gene; V was cut back by 6 bases and J by 3 bases. Germline V lookup: CDR1 DFQATT, CDR2 SNEGSKA (reference sequence). The CDR3 length is 18 residues. This CDR3 is CSARDRVRGSVRHTEAFF. CDR3 sequence (DNA): TGCAGTGCGCGGGACAGGGTTCGGGGTAGTGTGAGGCACACTGAAGCTTTCTTT.

The chain links TRBV6-5 to TRBJ2-1, with 11 nucleotides matching TRBD2. The CDR3 consists of 15 residues. Trimming removed 4 bases from V and 9 bases from J; junction bases left unmatched: 8. CDR1 is MNHEY and CDR2 is SVGAGI in the germline V gene. The CDR3 here is CASSSRSSGGGEQFF. CDR3 sequence (DNA): TGTGCCAGCAGTTCCCGCAGTAGCGGGGGGGGTGAGCAGTTCTTC.

This clonotype was found a few times. This chain joins TRBV4-1 and TRBJ2-3, with TRBD2 identical over 10 bases. Trimming removed 1 base from V and 5 bases from J; junction bases left unmatched: 9. The CDR3 length is 17 residues. CDR1 is MGHRA, CDR2 YSYEKL, per germline. For the CDR3, the DNA is TGCGCCAGCAGCCAAGTCTGGAGCGGGGGGGCGCAAGATACGCAGTATTTT. Translating gives CASSQVWSGGAQDTQYF.

The chain carries TRBV5-1 and TRBJ1-4; tentative D call: TRBD1 (5 bases). The V end lost 2 bases, the J end lost 5 bases, and 13 bases lay between the germline ends. The CDR3 consists of 15 residues. Germline V gene data show CDR1 as SGHRS and CDR2 as YFSETQ. CDR3: CASSFWSDTNEKLFF. CDR3 DNA sequence: TGCGCCAGCAGCTTTTGGTCGGACACCAATGAAAAACTGTTTTTT.

The rearrangement uses TRBV12-3 or TRBV12-4 and TRBJ1-2, with D uncertain. This CDR3 contains 12 residues. The germline V and J ends were trimmed by 5 bases and 4 bases, with 8 bases remaining between them. For the CDR3, the DNA is TGTGCCAGCAGTCCGTACAGCTATGGCTACACCTTC. Amino acid sequence: CASSPYSYGYTF.

The sample holds a few counts of this clonotype. In nucleotides, the CDR3 is TGTGCCAGCAGCTTTACTTCGACAGGCGAGAGGTACGAGCAGTACTTC. It translates to CASSFTSTGERYEQYF. The rearrangement uses TRBV7-8 and TRBJ2-7; weak D call: TRBD1 (6 bases). CDR3 length equals 16 residues. With 3 bases removed from V and 4 bases from J, the gap between germline ends came to 19 bases. CDR1 is SGHVS and CDR2 is FQNEAQ in the germline V gene. Variable domain in full (rest from reference TRBV7-8 and TRBJ2-7): GAGVSQSPRYKVAKRGQDVALRCDPISGHVSLFWYQQALGQGPEFLTYFQNEAQLDKSGLPSDRFFAERPEGSVSTLKIQRTQQEDSAVYLCASSFTSTGERYEQYFGPGTRLTVT.

This chain joins TRBV30 and TRBJ2-7, with D unresolved. The V gene's germline CDR1 is GTSNPN and CDR2 SVGIG (reference sequence). This CDR3 is built from 12 residues. Trimming left V 3 bases short and J 0 bases short, with 6 bases between. CDR3 region: CAWRSVSYEQYF. CDR3 sequence (DNA): TGTGCCTGGAGGAGCGTCTCCTACGAGCAGTACTTC. The complete variable domain, with remaining parts taken from reference TRBV30 and TRBJ2-7, reads SQTIHQWPATLVQPVGSPLSLECTVEGTSNPNLYWYRQAAGRGLQLLFYSVGIGQISSEVPQNLSASRPQDRQFILSSKKLLLSDSGFYLCAWRSVSYEQYFGPGTRLTVT.

This clonotype was seen a handful of times. V is TRBV5-6 and J is TRBJ2-7; D gene ambiguous. Trimming took 1 base from V and 4 from J, leaving 24 bases between them. The CDR3 has 18 residues. From germline, CDR1 is SGHDT and CDR2 YYEEEE. CDR3 DNA: TGTGCCAGCAGCTTGAGAGAGGTGCAGCTGCTTCTTCATTACGAGCAGTACTTC. It encodes CASSLREVQLLLHYEQYF. The full variable domain, rest sourced from reference TRBV5-6 and TRBJ2-7, is DAGVTQSPTHLIKTRGQQVTLRCSPKSGHDTVSWYQQALGQGPQFIFQYYEEEERQRGNFPDRFSGHQFPNYSSELNVNALLLGDSALYLCASSLREVQLLLHYEQYFGPGTRLTVT.

This clonotype was recorded a few times. The chain joins TRBV29-1 to TRBJ2-3; TRBD1 aligns across 8 bases. The V gene's germline CDR1 is SQVTM and CDR2 ANQGSEA. The CDR3 loop spans 14 amino acids. The trim removed 5 bases at V and 5 bases at J, leaving 9 bases unmatched. The CDR3 protein is CSVFPGGSVDTQYF. DNA for the CDR3: TGCAGCGTTTTTCCAGGGGGCTCGGTAGATACGCAGTATTTT.

This clonotype came up a few times. The V call is TRBV5-1, the J call TRBJ1-6; the D gene is possibly TRBD1 (6 bases). Deletions cut 0 bases from V and 7 bases from J, with 8 bases between. The germline V gene encodes CDR1 SGHRS and CDR2 YFSETQ. This CDR3 spans 14 amino acids. The CDR3 nucleotides read TGCGCCAGCAGCTTGGGGGACATAAATTCACCCCTCCACTTT. Translating gives CASSLGDINSPLHF.

At least ten counts were recorded for this clonotype. The chain recombines TRBV7-9 with TRBJ2-1; D gene unclear. This CDR3 has 13 residues. Looked up from germline, CDR1 is SEHNR and CDR2 is FQNEAQ (reference sequence). Trimming took 1 base from V and 12 from J, leaving 13 bases between them. Here the CDR3 DNA reads TGTGCCAGCAGCTTAGTGGCAGCTATCTCGCAGTTCTTC. Amino acids: CASSLVAAISQFF.